This T cell receptor (beta chain) was sequenced during a study of regulatory T cells in long-lasting Graves disease. Study results and caveats: TRBV28, TRBJ1-2 and TRBJ2-5 were favored in persistent disease.

Noted time point: persistent/refractory GD, antithyroid drugs over 5 years with positive TRAb. From PBMCs, RNA was extracted and then used to make the TCR library. This clonotype was counted ten times or more. The antigen remains unidentified. Relying on iRepertoire HTBI primers and Arm-PCR of CDR3 regions, the team built TCR beta libraries. Each CDR3 protein gets one entry after TCRdb re-called the multiplex PCR reads with MiXCR. This sample yields a few hundred thousand distinct CDR3 sequences, of which roughly 24% are seen a single time; 25% to 30% belongs to the top ten. The germline V and J ends were trimmed by 5 bases and 5 bases, with 15 bases remaining between them. The germline gives CDR1 MDHEN, CDR2 SYDVKM. The CDR3 runs 15 residues.

Sequenced material: peripheral blood mononuclear cells (PBMCs), taken when the disease was refractory, from a patient treated with antithyroid drugs. This clonotype was sampled from a woman in her 40s with Graves disease. The chain has TRBV28 and TRBJ1-4; D may be TRBD1 (6 bases). CDR3: CASSPGDKLNEKLFF. As DNA, the CDR3 is TGTGCCAGCAGTCCGGGGGACAAATTGAATGAAAAACTGTTTTTT.